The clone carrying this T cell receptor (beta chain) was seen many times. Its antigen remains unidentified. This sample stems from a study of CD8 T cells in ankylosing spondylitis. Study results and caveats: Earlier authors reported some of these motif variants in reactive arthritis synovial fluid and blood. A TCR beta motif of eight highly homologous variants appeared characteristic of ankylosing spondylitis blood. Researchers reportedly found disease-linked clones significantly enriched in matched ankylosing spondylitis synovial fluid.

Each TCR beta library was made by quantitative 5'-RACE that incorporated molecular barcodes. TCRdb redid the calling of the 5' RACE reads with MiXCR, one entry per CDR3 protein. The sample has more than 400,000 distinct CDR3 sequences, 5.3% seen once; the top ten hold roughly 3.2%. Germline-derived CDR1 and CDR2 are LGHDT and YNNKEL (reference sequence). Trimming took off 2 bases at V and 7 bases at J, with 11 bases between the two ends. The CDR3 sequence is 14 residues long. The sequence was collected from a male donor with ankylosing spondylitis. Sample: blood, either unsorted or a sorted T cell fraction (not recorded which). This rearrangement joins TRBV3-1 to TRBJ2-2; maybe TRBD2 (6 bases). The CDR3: CASSQTGRNGELFF. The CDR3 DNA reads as TGTGCCAGCAGCCAAACTGGGAGGAACGGGGAGCTGTTTTTT.